Given below is one T cell receptor beta chain in context. Its antigen is currently unknown. The data derive from a study of T cell responses to AZD1222 COVID-19 vaccine. Findings and caveats of the study: Clonal diversity was possibly underestimated, and white British individuals and females predominated among donors. In all cases, repertoires were sampled only after the peak T cell response. Unmutated variant regions are reportedly the target of nearly half of TCRs that are spike-specific. Baseline seropositives among AZD1222 recipients totaled only 5 to 7.

Method: immunoSEQ multiplex PCR; TCRdb's copy keeps in-frame clones and lacks some. The top ten clones hold 5% to 7% of a sample with 150,000 to 200,000 clones, about nine tenths of them seen once. In germline, CDR1 is SGHTA, CDR2 FQGNSA. J was trimmed by 5 bases and V by 5 bases; bases with no gene match: 19. This CDR3 comprises 18 residues. The source material was peripheral blood, sampled on day 0 of AZD1222 vaccination. The chain carries TRBV7-2 and TRBJ2-5, with 8 bases identical to TRBD1. The receptor was derived from an adult in good health. CDR3: CASSPGYGAGGFGETQYF. CDR3 coding DNA: TGTGCCAGCAGCCCCGGTTATGGGGCAGGGGGCTTCGGGGAGACCCAGTACTTC.